The rows below give T cell receptor beta chains drawn from one sample of a study of CD8 T cells in ankylosing spondylitis. TCRdb fed the 5' RACE reads into MiXCR, producing one record per CDR3 protein. The sample lists approximately 440,000 distinct CDR3 sequences, roughly 15% occurring once. The sample consisted of blood, either unsorted or a sorted T cell fraction (not recorded which). The receptor source for this set is a male donor with ankylosing spondylitis. Each CDR3 is given with its conserved first and last residue. The D gene is left open where the match is weak. Part of the rows lack a size; the others show once, few, many or a class for expanded clones.

V gene	J gene	D gene	clone size	CDR3 protein	CDR3 DNA
TRBV20-1	TRBJ2-5	TRBD2	.	CSARGLAGVETQYF	TGCAGTGCTAGGGGACTAGCGGGGGTGGAGACCCAGTACTTC
TRBV7-9	TRBJ1-1	.	.	CASSPAGGGTEAFF	TGTGCCAGCAGCCCGGCGGGGGGAGGGACTGAAGCTTTCTTT
TRBV6-5	TRBJ2-7	TRBD2	many	CASGLAGGEQYF	TGTGCCAGCGGACTAGCGGGGGGGGAGCAGTACTTC
TRBV4-2	TRBJ2-5	.	many	CASSPSRGELETQYF	TGTGCCAGCAGCCCGTCTAGGGGAGAATTGGAGACCCAGTACTTC
TRBV20-1	TRBJ2-1	TRBD1	.	CSAIRSLGTGGHNEQFF	TGCAGTGCTATTCGGTCGCTAGGGACAGGGGGCCACAATGAGCAGTTCTTC
TRBV7-3	TRBJ2-3	TRBD2	few	CASSEGLAGGQDTQYF	TGTGCCAGCAGCGAAGGACTAGCGGGAGGGCAAGATACGCAGTATTTT
TRBV6-2/TRBV6-3	TRBJ2-3	TRBD2	.	CASALGEGRSTDTQYF	TGTGCCAGCGCCTTGGGGGAGGGCCGGAGCACAGATACGCAGTATTTT
TRBV12-3/TRBV12-4	TRBJ1-1	.	.	CASSGRGTEAFF	TGTGCCAGCAGTGGCAGGGGTACTGAAGCTTTCTTT
TRBV6-5	TRBJ1-6	.	many	CASSYSGALSSYNSPLHF	TGTGCCAGCAGTTACTCGGGAGCCCTGAGCTCCTATAATTCACCCCTCCACTTT
TRBV11-3	TRBJ2-3	.	once	CASSPRAARTDTQYF	TGTGCCAGCAGTCCCCGAGCGGCCCGCACAGATACGCAGTATTTT
TRBV5-1	TRBJ1-3	.	.	CASSFSGDPGNTIYF	TGCGCCAGCAGCTTTTCCGGGGATCCAGGAAACACCATATATTTT
TRBV10-3	TRBJ1-5	.	.	CAISESWDQPQHF	TGTGCCATCAGTGAGTCGTGGGATCAGCCCCAGCATTTT
TRBV20-1	TRBJ1-2	TRBD1	.	CSARTGGVEGRTAYGYTF	TGCAGTGCGAGGACAGGGGGCGTCGAGGGGAGGACTGCCTATGGCTACACCTTC
TRBV5-1	TRBJ2-3	TRBD2	few	CASSLNAGGPDTQYF	TGCGCCAGCAGCTTGAACGCGGGAGGGCCAGATACGCAGTATTTT
TRBV6-5	TRBJ1-5	.	few	CASSSRDNQPQHF	TGTGCCAGCAGTTCCAGAGACAATCAGCCCCAGCATTTT
TRBV20-1	TRBJ2-1	TRBD2	.	CSAEGTSGPNNEQFF	TGCAGTGCAGAAGGGACTAGCGGACCCAACAATGAGCAGTTCTTC
TRBV6-2/TRBV6-3	TRBJ2-5	.	few	CASSPGGTVRETQYF	TGTGCCAGCAGCCCGGGGGGGACAGTTCGAGAGACCCAGTACTTC
TRBV10-3	TRBJ1-2	TRBD1	many	CAISEGQGVTLDGYTF	TGTGCCATCAGCGAAGGACAGGGAGTTACTTTGGATGGCTACACCTTC
TRBV20-1	TRBJ1-6	.	.	CSARANENSPLHF	TGCAGTGCTAGGGCCAATGAGAATTCACCCCTCCACTTT
TRBV24-1	TRBJ1-4	TRBD1	.	CATISRTGLVETNEKLFF	TGTGCCACCATTTCCCGGACAGGGCTCGTGGAGACTAATGAAAAACTGTTTTTT
TRBV20-1	TRBJ2-3	TRBD2	.	CSASPTSGAPDTQYF	TGCAGTGCATCCCCGACTAGCGGGGCCCCAGATACGCAGTATTTT
TRBV14	TRBJ2-1	.	few	CASSQIGGGTVIKQFF	TGTGCCAGCAGCCAAATTGGTGGGGGCACGGTTATCAAGCAGTTCTTC
TRBV5-4	TRBJ1-2	.	few	CASSLGGGPTANYGYTF	TGTGCCAGCAGCTTGGGTGGAGGGCCGACAGCTAACTATGGCTACACCTTC
TRBV6-5	TRBJ1-1	TRBD1	many	CASSAGQKEAFF	TGTGCCAGCAGTGCGGGACAGAAAGAAGCTTTCTTT
TRBV6-1	TRBJ1-1	TRBD1	.	CASSEAGQGSEAFF	TGTGCCAGCAGTGAAGCGGGACAGGGATCCGAAGCTTTCTTT
TRBV4-2	TRBJ2-7	.	few	CASSQDGTRAYEQYF	TGTGCCAGCAGCCAAGATGGGACACGGGCCTACGAGCAGTACTTC
TRBV20-1	TRBJ2-1	TRBD2	.	CSARVLAGGLSSYNEQFF	TGCAGTGCTAGAGTCCTAGCGGGGGGTCTTAGCTCCTACAATGAGCAGTTCTTC
TRBV28	TRBJ1-1	.	few	CASSSFPGQGNTEAFF	TGTGCCAGCAGTTCCTTTCCGGGGCAGGGGAACACTGAAGCTTTCTTT
TRBV4-2	TRBJ2-2	TRBD1	.	CASSTSRTGVTGELFF	TGTGCCAGCAGCACATCCCGGACAGGGGTGACCGGGGAGCTGTTTTTT
TRBV20-1	TRBJ2-6	TRBD2	.	CSASSGGGLLGANVLTF	TGCAGTGCTAGTTCTGGCGGGGGATTGTTGGGGGCCAACGTCCTGACTTTC
TRBV20-1	TRBJ1-5	.	few	CSARGKGQPQHF	TGCAGTGCTAGAGGGAAGGGTCAGCCCCAGCATTTT
TRBV7-9	TRBJ2-5	.	few	CASSFLRPLQETQYF	TGTGCCAGCAGCTTCCTCAGACCGTTGCAAGAGACCCAGTACTTC
TRBV5-1	TRBJ2-3	TRBD2	.	CASSLRLAGGRQHTDTQYF	TGCGCCAGCAGCTTACGACTAGCGGGAGGGAGACAGCACACAGATACGCAGTATTTT
TRBV6-2/TRBV6-3	TRBJ2-1	TRBD2	.	CASRPHIRASGSGGEQFF	TGTGCCAGCAGACCACATATCAGGGCTAGCGGGAGTGGAGGTGAGCAGTTCTTC
TRBV6-2/TRBV6-3	TRBJ2-2	.	few	CASRGAGGELFF	TGTGCCAGCAGGGGGGCTGGCGGGGAGCTGTTTTTT
TRBV5-1	TRBJ1-6	.	few	CASSLGGQGSSPLHF	TGCGCCAGCAGCTTGGGGGGTCAGGGCAGCTCACCCCTCCACTTT
TRBV29-1	TRBJ2-3	.	.	CSGLPAGTDTQYF	TGCAGCGGCTTACCTGCGGGGACAGATACGCAGTATTTT
TRBV11-3	TRBJ2-1	.	.	CATKRATNEQFF	TGTGCCACAAAAAGGGCAACTAATGAGCAGTTCTTC
TRBV18	TRBJ1-1	.	few	CASSGRPNTEAFF	TGTGCCAGCTCGGGACGGCCGAACACTGAAGCTTTCTTT
TRBV18	TRBJ2-7	TRBD2	few	CASSRGGGQSSYEQYF	TGCGCCAGCAGCCGGGGGGGAGGACAGAGCTCCTACGAGCAGTACTTC
TRBV10-3	TRBJ1-5	TRBD1	many	CATHGQEKGQPQHF	TGTGCCACCCACGGACAGGAAAAGGGTCAGCCCCAGCATTTT
TRBV6-1	TRBJ1-5	TRBD1	few	CASCRKSPGTGNSNQPQHF	TGTGCCAGCTGTCGAAAAAGTCCCGGGACAGGGAATAGCAATCAGCCCCAGCATTTT
TRBV5-6	TRBJ2-7	TRBD2	.	CASKLLSGGPIEQYF	TGTGCCAGCAAACTCCTATCGGGGGGGCCGATCGAGCAGTACTTC
TRBV27	TRBJ2-7	TRBD1	few	CASSRTGGFYEQYF	TGTGCCAGCAGCCGGACAGGGGGCTTCTACGAGCAGTACTTC
TRBV7-3	TRBJ2-5	.	.	CASSLNGVGETQYF	TGTGCCAGCAGCTTAAATGGGGTCGGGGAGACCCAGTACTTC
TRBV2	TRBJ1-2	.	many	CASSGPGELNYGYTF	TGTGCCAGCAGTGGGCCCGGAGAACTTAACTATGGCTACACCTTC
TRBV12-3/TRBV12-4	TRBJ2-1	TRBD2	few	CASKRLAGGPGNEQFF	TGTGCCAGCAAGAGACTAGCGGGAGGGCCGGGGAATGAGCAGTTCTTC
TRBV20-1	TRBJ1-5	.	.	CSARPKGLGNQPQHF	TGCAGTGCTAGACCGAAGGGGTTGGGCAATCAGCCCCAGCATTTT
TRBV6-2/TRBV6-3	TRBJ1-6	TRBD1	few	CASRRQGVYNSPLHF	TGTGCCAGCAGACGCCAGGGGGTTTATAATTCACCCCTCCACTTT
TRBV24-1	TRBJ2-1	TRBD1	.	CATSDKIGGAYNEQFF	TGTGCCACCAGTGACAAGATAGGGGGCGCGTACAATGAGCAGTTCTTC
TRBV7-9	TRBJ1-1	.	many	CASSLGGGNTEAFF	TGTGCCAGCAGCCTTGGAGGGGGGAACACTGAAGCTTTCTTT
TRBV20-1	TRBJ2-1	.	.	CSAPGRRAYNEQFF	TGCAGTGCTCCGGGACGGAGAGCTTACAATGAGCAGTTCTTC
TRBV29-1	TRBJ1-4	.	.	CSVEGMSINEKLFF	TGCAGCGTTGAAGGAATGTCCATTAATGAAAAACTGTTTTTT
TRBV29-1	TRBJ2-1	TRBD1	few	CSVTQGSPSYNEQFF	TGCAGCGTTACACAGGGGAGCCCCTCCTACAATGAGCAGTTCTTC
TRBV5-1	TRBJ2-3	.	many	CASSLAATDTQYF	TGCGCCAGCAGCTTGGCGGCTACAGATACGCAGTATTTT